These 32 T cell receptor beta chains were all obtained from the same sample, sequenced in a study of blood T cell repertoires in COVID-19. Here immunoSEQ multiplex PCR was the method, and the copy in TCRdb shows in-frame clones only, minus some. This repertoire shows 100,000 or so clones, 80% to 90% found once; its top ten account for around 9.5%. Sequencing was done on a sample of peripheral blood. The receptors shown here come from a man aged 40-50 years with active or convalescent COVID-19.

The V call is TRBV5-1, the J call TRBJ2-2; 10 nucleotides agree with TRBD1. The CDR3 has 16 amino acids. V was clipped by 3 bases and J by 6 bases; unmatched bases: 8. The V gene's germline CDR1 is SGHRS and CDR2 YFSETQ. CDR3 DNA: TGCGCCAGCAGCTGGGGGACAGGGGTTGACGCCGGGGAGCTGTTTTTT. Amino acid sequence: CASSWGTGVDAGELFF.

This clone was found once. CDR3 coding DNA: TGTGCCAGCAGTTATAGCGGGGGGGCGACAGATACGCAGTATTTT. This codes for CASSYSGGATDTQYF. The J gene is TRBJ2-3, the V gene TRBV6-2 or TRBV6-3, with 11 positions matching TRBD2. The CDR3 totals 15 residues. The V segment lost 3 bases and the J segment 3 bases; nucleotides outside the gene matches: 2. Germline CDR1 reads MNHEY; CDR2 reads SVGEGT.

The gene calls are TRBV5-5 and TRBJ1-1, with 11 nucleotides matching TRBD1. The CDR3 runs to 17 residues. Germline CDR1 and CDR2: SGHKS and YYEKEE (reference sequence). The V and J ends lost 2 bases and 4 bases, in that order; junction bases with no gene match: 10. The DNA of the CDR3 is TGTGCCAGCAGCTTTGGTGGACAGGGGGCGCACCGCACTGAAGCTTTCTTT. Translated: CASSFGGQGAHRTEAFF.

In the case of this clone: This same CDR3 is encoded by further DNA sequences in the sample. This sequence joins TRBV4-3 and TRBJ1-1; D is possibly TRBD1 (5 bases). CDR1 and CDR2 from the germline V gene are LGHNA and YSLEER. Trimming pared 0 bases from V and 1 base from J, leaving 12 bases between. The CDR3 has 16 amino acids. CDR3 amino acids: CASSQEVQGGNTEAFF. Here the CDR3 DNA reads TGCGCCAGCAGCCAAGAAGTTCAGGGAGGGAACACTGAAGCTTTCTTT.

The chain employs TRBV10-3 and TRBJ2-5; D perhaps matches TRBD2 (5 bases). The germline gives CDR1 ENHRY, CDR2 SYGVKD. The germline V and J ends were trimmed by 4 bases and 1 base, with 13 bases remaining between them. The CDR3 length is 15 residues. Here the CDR3 reads CAISGSRATQETQYF. For the CDR3, the DNA is TGTGCCATCAGTGGGTCGCGGGCCACCCAAGAGACCCAGTACTTC.

The chain recombines TRBV6-5 with TRBJ1-4; TRBD1 matches 7 bases. CDR1 and CDR2 (germline): MNHEY, SVGAGI. The V segment lost 8 bases and the J segment 4 bases; nucleotides outside the gene matches: 10. The length of the CDR3 is 15 residues. The CDR3 DNA sequence: TGTGCCAGCGGGATTCTCGGGACAGTTAATGAAAAACTGTTTTTT. This codes for CASGILGTVNEKLFF.

This chain joins TRBV30 and TRBJ2-5, with 12 bases identical to TRBD2. Germline V gives CDR1 GTSNPN, CDR2 SVGIG (reference sequence). V dropped 0 bases and J dropped 9; count of bases not matched to a gene: 14. This CDR3 comprises 17 residues. CDR3 sequence: CAWSVWLAGGLSRAQYF. CDR3 in DNA: TGTGCCTGGAGTGTTTGGCTAGCGGGGGGGCTTAGTAGGGCCCAGTACTTC. The full variable domain, with the rest looked up from reference TRBV30 and TRBJ2-5, is SQTIHQWPATLVQPVGSPLSLECTVEGTSNPNLYWYRQAAGRGLQLLFYSVGIGQISSEVPQNLSASRPQDRQFILSSKKLLLSDSGFYLCAWSVWLAGGLSRAQYFGPGTRLLVL.

CDR3 in DNA: TGTGCCAGCAGTGAAGCGGGGGGCACAGATACGCAGTATTTT. This codes for CASSEAGGTDTQYF. This sequence joins TRBV6-4 and TRBJ2-3, with 8 bases fitting TRBD2. Germline values: CDR1 MRHNA, CDR2 SNTAGT. CDR3 length equals 14 residues. The ends lost 3 bases at V and 1 base at J; junction bases unmatched: 0.

J is TRBJ2-3 and V is TRBV5-1; 7 bases align to TRBD1. J lost 4 bases, V lost 4 bases, and 9 bases had no gene match. CDR3 length: 15 residues. From germline, CDR1 is SGHRS and CDR2 YFSETQ. CDR3 amino acids: CASSVTGPGADTQYF. The CDR3 DNA is TGCGCCAGCAGCGTGACAGGGCCTGGGGCAGATACGCAGTATTTT.

This rearrangement joins TRBV2 to TRBJ1-6; tentatively, D is TRBD1 (6 bases). CDR3 length: 14 residues. Germline loops: CDR1 SNHLY, CDR2 FYNNEI. V gave up 6 bases and J gave up 9 bases, with 15 bases separating them. CDR3 nucleotides: TGTGCCAGCAGCTCCGGGACACGGGCTTCACCCCTCCACTTT. It codes for CASSSGTRASPLHF.

By frequency in the sample, this clone is medium-sized. The chain uses TRBV2 and TRBJ2-1; TRBD2 aligns across 9 bases. There are 14 residues in the CDR3. V dropped 1 base and J dropped 11; count of bases not matched to a gene: 6. Germline assignment: CDR1 SNHLY and CDR2 FYNNEI. The CDR3 reads CASSEVQSGGKQFF. The CDR3 region has the DNA TGTGCCAGCAGTGAAGTGCAGAGCGGGGGGAAGCAGTTCTTC.

The V gene is TRBV3-1 (or the pseudogene TRBV3-2), the J gene TRBJ2-1; a possible D gene is TRBD2 (6 bases). The CDR3 extends over 14 amino acids. CDR1 is LGHDT, CDR2 YNNKEL, per germline (reference sequence). Trimming left V 10 bases short and J 8 bases short, with 21 bases between. For the CDR3, the DNA is TGTGCCACCCGACGTAGCGGAGGTGGCGATGAGCAGTTCTTC. As protein: CATRRSGGGDEQFF.

The CDR3: CATHADLNTEAFF. Here the CDR3 DNA reads TGTGCCACCCATGCAGATCTGAACACTGAAGCTTTCTTT. The J gene is TRBJ1-1, the V gene TRBV2; D not certain. Per the germline V gene, CDR1 is SNHLY and CDR2 is FYNNEI. The CDR3 runs 13 residues. Trimming pared 10 bases from V and 0 bases from J, leaving 12 bases between.

The V gene is TRBV11-2, the J gene TRBJ1-4; D call uncertain. CDR1 and CDR2 (germline): SGHAT, FQNNGV. This CDR3 comprises 14 residues. V lost 5 bases, J lost 3 bases, and 10 bases lay in between. CDR3 loop: CASSPTWSNEKLFF. The DNA for the CDR3 is TGTGCCAGCAGCCCTACTTGGTCTAATGAAAAACTGTTTTTT.

The J gene is TRBJ1-1, the V gene TRBV5-5; no definite D call. CDR3 length equals 12 residues. Trimming cost V 8 bases and J 0 bases, with 8 bases left between them. Germline V gene lookup returns CDR1 SGHKS and CDR2 YYEKEE (reference sequence). DNA for the CDR3: TGTGCCAGTGGCATCATGAACACTGAAGCTTTCTTT. Its translation is CASGIMNTEAFF.

The genes are TRBV7-3 and TRBJ1-1; D is undetermined. The CDR3 is 15 residues long. Germline loops: CDR1 SGHTA, CDR2 FQGTGA. V dropped 4 bases and J dropped 0 bases, with 12 bases sitting between them. CDR3 region: CASSSQPGLNTEAFF. In nucleotides, the CDR3 is TGTGCCAGCAGCTCCCAGCCGGGATTGAACACTGAAGCTTTCTTT.

This clone was seen a single time. The chain uses TRBV18 and TRBJ1-5, with a tentative D call TRBD1 (6 bases). The germline CDR1 and CDR2 sequences are KGHSH and LQKENI. CDR3 length: 14 amino acids. Deletions cut 4 bases from V and 3 bases from J, with 10 bases between. CDR3 amino acids: CASSQGDNNQPQHF. The DNA for the CDR3 is TGTGCCAGCTCACAAGGGGACAACAATCAGCCCCAGCATTTT. The variable domain in full, with the rest retrieved from reference TRBV18 and TRBJ1-5, is NAGVMQNPRHLVRRRGQEARLRCSPMKGHSHVYWYRQLPEEGLKFMVYLQKENIIDESGMPKERFSAEFPKEGPSILRIQQVVRGDSAAYFCASSQGDNNQPQHFGDGTRLSIL.

The V call is TRBV6-5, the J call TRBJ2-2; TRBD2 agrees at 10 bases. Germline lookup yields CDR1 MNHEY and CDR2 SVGAGI. Trimming removed 7 bases from V and 2 bases from J; junction bases left unmatched: 4. The CDR3 contains 15 residues. CDR3 DNA: TGTGCCAGCACCAGCGGGGGGGTTAACACCGGGGAGCTGTTTTTT. Translated: CASTSGGVNTGELFF.

The chain recombines TRBV28 with TRBJ1-4; 7 bases map to TRBD1. The CDR3 loop spans 13 amino acids. Trimming cost V 6 bases and J 6 bases; bases outside gene matches: 4. From germline, CDR1 is MDHEN and CDR2 SYDVKM. The CDR3 here is CASSPGTDEKLFF. The CDR3 DNA reads TGTGCCAGCAGCCCCGGGACAGATGAAAAACTGTTTTTT.

J is TRBJ2-7 and V is TRBV7-9; 8 nucleotides line up with TRBD2. The CDR3 contains 15 residues. Germline loops: CDR1 SEHNR, CDR2 FQNEAQ (reference sequence). The ends lost 1 base at V and 6 bases at J; junction bases unmatched: 8. The CDR3 reads CASSLVLVAGLEQYF. CDR3 nucleotides: TGTGCCAGCAGCTTAGTGCTGGTAGCGGGGCTCGAGCAGTACTTC.

The CDR3 DNA reads as TGTGCCAGCAGCTCACCCCCCAGGGTACCAGATACGCAGTATTTT. Translating it yields CASSSPPRVPDTQYF. This sequence joins TRBV7-2 and TRBJ2-3; tentatively, D is TRBD1 (5 bases). The CDR3 is made up of 15 amino acids. CDR1 SGHTA and CDR2 FQGNSA come from the germline V gene. The V end was cut by 4 bases, the J end by 4 bases, with 15 bases between.

The chain joins TRBV27 to TRBJ2-7; the D gene is possibly TRBD1 (5 bases). There are 14 residues in the CDR3. Germline CDR1 MNHEY, CDR2 SMNVEV (reference sequence). V gave up 10 bases and J gave up 1 base, with 17 bases separating them. The CDR3 here is CATRTNPESYEQYF. CDR3 sequence (DNA): TGTGCCACCAGGACAAACCCGGAATCCTACGAGCAGTACTTC.

J is TRBJ1-2 and V is TRBV3-1 (or the pseudogene TRBV3-2); D unresolved. V lost 1 base and J lost 2, with 5 bases in between. Germline V gives CDR1 LGHDT, CDR2 YNNKEL (reference sequence). The CDR3 extends over 13 amino acids. The CDR3 bases are TGTGCCAGCAGCCAAGTCGGGAACTATGGCTACACCTTC. This translates into CASSQVGNYGYTF.

The chain recombines TRBV10-2 with TRBJ2-1; D not resolved. The CDR3 extends over 12 amino acids. The V gene's germline CDR1 is WSHSY and CDR2 SAAADI. The V gene lost 8 bases and the J gene lost 6 bases, with 11 bases spanning the gap. The CDR3 loop reads CASRIDINEQFF. The CDR3 nucleotides read TGCGCCAGCCGAATAGATATCAATGAGCAGTTCTTC.

The chain employs TRBV7-2 and TRBJ1-1; 9 nucleotides align to TRBD1. CDR1 SGHTA and CDR2 FQGNSA come from the germline V gene. CDR3 length: 15 residues. The J segment lost 5 bases and the V segment lost 1 base, leaving 5 bases of the junction unmatched. CDR3 sequence reads: CASSLEGQGGTEAFF. The DNA for the CDR3 is TGTGCCAGCAGCTTAGAGGGACAGGGAGGGACTGAAGCTTTCTTT. The whole variable domain, filled in from reference TRBV7-2 and TRBJ1-1, reads GAGVSQSPSNKVTEKGKDVELRCDPISGHTALYWYRQSLGQGLEFLIYFQGNSAPDKSGLPSDRFSAERTGGSVSTLTIQRTQQEDSAVYLCASSLEGQGGTEAFFGQGTRLTVV.

This clone was picked up one time. The chain links TRBV9 to TRBJ2-1; 7 nucleotides match TRBD2. The CDR3 extends over 14 amino acids. V trimming: 3 bases; J trimming: 8 bases; junction bases outside the gene matches: 8. Germline V lookup: CDR1 SGDLS, CDR2 YYNGEE. DNA of the CDR3: TGTGCCAGCAGCGGGACGTGGACTAGGGATGAGCAGTTCTTC. As protein: CASSGTWTRDEQFF.

V is TRBV29-1 and J is TRBJ1-4, with 7 bases identical to TRBD1. V dropped 6 bases and J dropped 0; count of bases not matched to a gene: 10. The CDR3 runs 16 residues. Germline assignment: CDR1 SQVTM and CDR2 ANQGSEA. CDR3 loop: CSVVAGTATTNEKLFF. CDR3 sequence (DNA): TGCAGCGTGGTTGCAGGGACAGCTACAACTAATGAAAAACTGTTTTTT.

This clone was detected only once. This chain uses TRBV5-1 with TRBJ2-7, with 10 nucleotides matching TRBD2. Germline values: CDR1 SGHRS, CDR2 YFSETQ. The ends lost 4 bases at V and 5 bases at J; junction bases unmatched: 6. The CDR3 totals 14 residues. CDR3 DNA sequence: TGCGCCAGCAGCCTCGGGACTAGCGTTCACGAGCAGTACTTC. Translated, it gives CASSLGTSVHEQYF.

The J gene is TRBJ2-3, the V gene TRBV10-3, with 13 nucleotides matching TRBD2. This CDR3 is 18 amino acids long. Per germline, CDR1 ENHRY and CDR2 SYGVKD. V trimming: 5 bases; J trimming: 1 base; junction bases outside the gene matches: 9. As DNA, the CDR3 is TGTGCCATCAGTACAGAGACTAGCGGGGGGCTTGGCACAGATACGCAGTATTTT. Amino acids: CAISTETSGGLGTDTQYF.

The CDR3 sequence is CAWSLGTGAFF. The CDR3 bases are TGTGCCTGGTCCCTTGGGACAGGGGCTTTCTTT. The V and J genes are TRBV30 and TRBJ1-1, with 9 positions matching TRBD1. The V segment lost 5 bases and the J segment 11 bases; nucleotides outside the gene matches: 6. CDR3 size: 11 residues. Germline loops: CDR1 GTSNPN, CDR2 SVGIG (reference sequence).

The chain employs TRBV4-1 and TRBJ2-7; 7 positions agree with TRBD1. Germline V gene sequence: CDR1 MGHRA, CDR2 YSYEKL. With V trimmed by 4 bases and J by 4 bases, 4 bases remained unmatched. The CDR3 contains 13 residues. Here the CDR3 reads CASSLTGTYEQYF. The CDR3 DNA reads TGCGCCAGCAGCCTGACAGGGACGTACGAGCAGTACTTC.

The chain uses TRBV7-9 and TRBJ1-4, with a tentative D call TRBD1 (6 bases). This CDR3 spans 15 amino acids. Germline lookup yields CDR1 SEHNR and CDR2 FQNEAQ (reference sequence). V lost 4 bases and J lost 5, with 14 bases in between. In nucleotides, the CDR3 is TGTGCCAGCAGCTCCAGCGGGACAAGAAATGAAAAACTGTTTTTT. Residues: CASSSSGTRNEKLFF.